This T cell receptor beta chain came from a study of shared clonotypes between healthy human individuals. Findings of the study overall: Non-shared clonotypes had lower generation probabilities than those shared by all four donors. Naive subsets generally had larger estimated richness than memory subsets.

This clone was recorded only once. The antigen is unknown. Assay: immunoSEQ multiplex PCR; the TCRdb copy retains only in-frame clones and omits some. The sample lists over 950,000 clones; approximately 80% were seen once. V lost 5 bases, J lost 8 bases, and 10 bases lay in between. This CDR3 is built from 12 residues. CDR1 ENHRY and CDR2 SYGVKD come from the germline V gene. V gene TRBV10-3 combines with J gene TRBJ2-1; D perhaps matches TRBD1 (7 bases). This receptor was identified in a young man in good health. Some clones in this sample may be carry-over from other donors' samples. What was sequenced was memory CD4+ T cells from PBMCs. Subset denoted: CD45RA-negative fraction. The CDR3 bases are TGTGCCATCAGTCAGGGGGACTATGAGCAGTTCTTC. Protein: CAISQGDYEQFF.